Listed here is a single TCR beta chain. Its cognate antigen is unknown. Repertoires were generated with immunoSEQ multiplex PCR, while TCRdb's copy carries only in-frame clones and drops some. The sample has fewer than 40,000 clones, around 75% seen once. This entry comes from a study of T cells in narcolepsy. Germline CDR1 is SGHRS and CDR2 is YFSETQ. This CDR3 region has 14 residues. V shed 3 bases and J shed 1 base, with 10 bases lying between them. Whole-study findings and limits: Some memory CD4+ repertoires had no autoreactive clone sequences.

The TCR originated in a human donor with narcolepsy. Sequenced: CD45RA- memory CD4+ T cells from PBMCs. The J gene is TRBJ1-1, the V gene TRBV5-1, with a possible D match to TRBD1 (5 bases). The CDR3 coding sequence is TGCGCCAGCAGCTGGGACGGAAGGAACACTGAAGCTTTCTTT. Translated, it gives CASSWDGRNTEAFF.